Below, 8 T cell receptor beta chains from the same sample are listed, as sequenced in a study of CXCR3-negative and CXCR3-positive naive CD8 T cells. UMI labels and 5' RACE were used to prepare the TRB cDNA libraries. With the 5' RACE reads reprocessed, TCRdb shows one record per CDR3 protein and no DNA. The sample holds tens of thousands of distinct CDR3 sequences. Specimen: naive CXCR3- CD8+ T cells from blood. The subset: CD45RO-CCR7+CD27+CD95- naive CD8+ T cells lacking CXCR3 (TNR3-). The source of these receptors is a human donor in good health. Some clones in this sample may be carry-over from other donors' samples.

The chain joins TRBV25-1 to TRBJ2-1; checking the TCRdb D call of TRBD1 is not possible without DNA. CDR1 and CDR2 (germline): MGHDK, SYGVNS. This CDR3 spans 14 amino acids. The CDR3 sequence: CASSGPRDTFLPFF.

The chain recombines TRBV5-1 with TRBJ2-3; TCRdb proposes TRBD2, but this gene call is untestable without DNA. Per the germline V gene, CDR1 is SGHRS and CDR2 is YFSETQ. This CDR3 region has 15 residues. Here the CDR3 reads CASSTTSGSTDTQYF. Looking up the rest from reference TRBV5-1 and TRBJ2-3 gives the full variable domain: KAGVTQTPRYLIKTRGQQVTLSCSPISGHRSVSWYQQTPGQGLQFLFEYFSETQRNKGNFPGRFSGRQFSNSRSEMNVSTLELGDSALYLCASSTTSGSTDTQYFGPGTRLTVL.

V is TRBV2 and J is TRBJ2-1; absent DNA, TCRdb's TRBD2 call cannot be checked. CDR1 and CDR2 (germline): SNHLY, FYNNEI. There are 13 residues in the CDR3. The CDR3 reads CASSPPGGTEQFF.

The rearrangement joins TRBV6-6 to TRBJ2-3; TCRdb's D call of TRBD2 is untestable without DNA. This CDR3 spans 18 amino acids. Germline V CDR1 and CDR2: MNHNY, SVGAGI (reference sequence). CDR3 residues: CASSYSILAGGSTDTQYF.

The genes are TRBV11-2 and TRBJ2-1. The CDR3 has 14 residues. Germline-derived CDR1 and CDR2 are SGHAT and FQNNGV. This chain's CDR3 is CASSFLGEYNEQFF.

CDR3 sequence reads: CASTDPSGGGPRTQYF. This chain joins TRBV6-2 or TRBV6-3 and TRBJ2-5; TCRdb's D call, TRBD2, is unchecked because there is no DNA. This CDR3 is 16 amino acids long. Germline loops: CDR1 MNHEY, CDR2 SVGEGT.

The rearrangement uses TRBV7-9 and TRBJ1-4; TCRdb indicates TRBD1, and absent DNA this call remains unverified. The germline CDR1 and CDR2 sequences are SEHNR and FQNEAQ (reference sequence). This CDR3 has 16 residues. The CDR3 sequence: CASKDDPGTEGEKLFF.

This chain connects TRBV7-6 to TRBJ2-7; TCRdb returns TRBD1, unconfirmable since there is no DNA. The CDR3 loop spans 18 amino acids. Germline V CDR1 and CDR2: SGHVS, FNYEAQ. CDR3 amino acids: CASSPVVQPGQSSYEQYF.